Here is one TCR beta chain with its context. This sample was taken from a study of blood T cell repertoires in COVID-19. The CDR3 extends over 14 amino acids. The germline CDR1 and CDR2 sequences are MDHEN and SYDVKM. V lost 6 bases, J lost 6 bases, and 5 bases stayed unmatched. The protocol was immunoSEQ multiplex PCR, while the TCRdb copy is restricted to in-frame clones and leaves out a portion. The data contain roughly 190,000 clones, roughly 82% of them singletons. What was sequenced was peripheral blood. The source of this sequence is a woman aged 55-70 years with COVID-19, enrolled during active disease. The V and J genes are TRBV28 and TRBJ2-1; TRBD1 agrees at 10 bases. The CDR3 region has the DNA TGTGCCAGCAGGGACAGGGGGGGTAGCAATGAGCAGTTCTTC. Translation: CASRDRGGSNEQFF.